This T cell receptor beta chain was found in a study of cytomegalovirus exposure and HLA in healthy donors. Primers for the PCR totalled 60 Vbeta and 13 Jbeta. Sequencing used immunoSEQ multiplex PCR; TCRdb keeps in-frame clones, though not all of them. The table lists 90,000 to 100,000 clones, around three fifths of them singletons. The source of this sequence is a young man in good health and CMV-seronegative. Sequenced material: PBMCs.

CDR3 protein: CATAGATIYF. The DNA of the CDR3 is TGTGCCACCGCGGGGGCAACCATATATTTT. The chain joins TRBV2 to TRBJ1-3, with D possibly being TRBD1 (6 bases). This CDR3 is 10 amino acids long. The V and J ends lost 10 bases and 10 bases respectively, with 11 bases between them. Germline values: CDR1 SNHLY, CDR2 FYNNEI. The complete variable domain, with remaining parts taken from reference TRBV2 and TRBJ1-3, reads EPEVTQTPSHQVTQMGQEVILRCVPISNHLYFYWYRQILGQKVEFLVSFYNNEISEKSEIFDDQFSVERPDGSNFTLKIRSTKLEDSAMYFCATAGATIYFGEGSWLTVV.